This T cell receptor (beta chain) is from a study of T cell changes during pregnancy in multiple sclerosis. The table came from immunoSEQ multiplex PCR; TCRdb's copy has only in-frame clones and leaves some out. The data contain approximately 40,000 clones, 75% to 90% of them singletons. The germline gives CDR1 KGHSH, CDR2 LQKENI. CDR3 size: 15 residues. The V segment lost 4 bases and the J segment 7 bases; nucleotides outside the gene matches: 11. This clonotype originated in a female donor in good health, enrolled as a control in a pregnancy study. The material sequenced was peripheral blood, taken in the first trimester of pregnancy. V usage is TRBV18 and J usage is TRBJ2-7, with 9 bases fitting TRBD2. The DNA for the CDR3 is TGTGCCAGCTCACTGTGGAATCTAGCGGGGCGGGAGCAGTACTTC. Amino acids: CASSLWNLAGREQYF.